One sample yielded the 28 T cell receptor beta chains listed below, sequenced in a study of beta chain features in type 1 diabetes. TCRB transcripts that were expressed got sequenced, as all of the isolated RNA had been reverse transcribed. Generated by immunoSEQ multiplex PCR, the TCRdb table keeps only in-frame clones and is missing some. The table shows a few hundred thousand clones, with 8% to 10% occurring only once. Broader study findings: All four CD4+ subsets of Type 1 diabetes patients contained TCRB CDR3s that were moderately but significantly shorter.

What these receptors recognize is not known. Sequencing was done on a sample of central memory CD4+ T cells from blood. Source of these receptors: a man aged 25-40 years with type 1 diabetes.

The CDR3 loop reads CASSQTSGRITDTQYF. The CDR3 DNA is TGCGCCAGCAGCCAGACTAGCGGGAGAATCACAGATACGCAGTATTTT. V gene TRBV5-1 combines with J gene TRBJ2-3, with 12 bases matching TRBD2. The CDR3 totals 16 residues. After removal of 4 bases from V and 2 bases from J, the junction contained 5 bases not matched to a gene. The V gene's germline CDR1 is SGHRS and CDR2 YFSETQ.

The sample holds a few counts of this clone. The chain carries TRBV6-4 and TRBJ2-1; a possible D gene is TRBD2 (6 bases). The CDR3 length is 17 residues. The V and J ends lost 2 bases and 5 bases respectively, with 19 bases between them. The germline gives CDR1 MRHNA, CDR2 SNTAGT. CDR3: CASSDPSVEGDHNEQFF. CDR3 DNA: TGTGCCAGCAGTGACCCGTCGGTGGAGGGTGACCACAATGAGCAGTTCTTC.

V usage is TRBV11-3 and J usage is TRBJ2-3; D ambiguous. Germline assignment: CDR1 SGHNT and CDR2 YENEEA. Trimming left V 2 bases short and J 5 bases short, with 8 bases between. The CDR3 contains 13 residues. The CDR3 coding sequence is TGTGCCAGCAGCTTATCTAAGGGAGATACGCAGTATTTT. Its translation: CASSLSKGDTQYF.

The V gene is TRBV6-6, the J gene TRBJ1-1, with 9 bases identical to TRBD1. Per germline, CDR1 MNHNY and CDR2 SVGAGI (reference sequence). V shed 5 bases and J 4 bases; nucleotides not matched to a gene: 11. The CDR3 has 16 amino acids. In DNA form, the CDR3 reads TGTGCCAGCAGTGTCCTCCCAGGACAGGGGACCACTGAAGCTTTCTTT. It codes for CASSVLPGQGTTEAFF.

Comments on this clone: Other nucleotide sequences in the sample specify the same CDR3. The V call is TRBV9, the J call TRBJ2-7, with D possibly matching TRBD2 (5 bases). The germline V gene encodes CDR1 SGDLS and CDR2 YYNGEE. V was pared by 0 bases and J by 0 bases, with 13 bases between. There are 16 residues in the CDR3. The CDR3 protein is CASSVGGEGLSYEQYF. Here the CDR3 DNA reads TGTGCCAGCAGCGTAGGTGGAGAGGGCCTCTCCTACGAGCAGTACTTC.

This clone turned up a few times. The chain couples TRBV11-2 to TRBJ1-1; tentatively, D is TRBD1 (6 bases). V lost 1 base and J 3 bases, leaving 12 bases between the germline ends. CDR3 length: 15 residues. Looked up from germline, CDR1 is SGHAT and CDR2 is FQNNGV. The CDR3 DNA follows: TGTGCCAGCAGCTTAGGGGGCCCAGGGGACACTGAAGCTTTCTTT. Translated: CASSLGGPGDTEAFF.

This clone came up a few times. The chain couples TRBV5-1 to TRBJ2-1; 8 nucleotides match TRBD1. The length of the CDR3 is 12 residues. CDR1 and CDR2 (germline): SGHRS, YFSETQ. The J segment lost 8 bases and the V segment lost 2 bases, leaving 0 bases of the junction unmatched. The chain's CDR3 is CASSLQGDEQFF. Here the CDR3 DNA reads TGCGCCAGCAGCTTACAGGGGGATGAGCAGTTCTTC.

The chain uses TRBV7-2 and TRBJ1-2; no definite D call. CDR1 is SGHTA, CDR2 FQGNSA, per germline. V was shortened by 4 bases and J by 3 bases, with 6 bases between the two germline ends. CDR3 length: 12 residues. The CDR3 DNA follows: TGTGCCAGCAGCTGGAGTGACTATGGCTACACCTTC. Its translation is CASSWSDYGYTF.

The J gene is TRBJ2-7, the V gene TRBV28; a weak D match, TRBD1 (7 bases). This CDR3 is 14 amino acids long. Germline V lookup: CDR1 MDHEN, CDR2 SYDVKM. With 8 bases removed from V and 0 bases from J, the gap between germline ends came to 14 bases. CDR3 loop: CASDSGGSSYEQYF. CDR3 nucleotides: TGTGCCAGCGATTCAGGGGGGAGCTCCTACGAGCAGTACTTC.

This clone was seen ten or more times. The chain links TRBV29-1 to TRBJ2-3; TRBD2 aligns across 7 bases. Germline V CDR1 and CDR2: SQVTM, ANQGSEA. The CDR3 has 14 residues. Trimming at V came to 7 bases and at J to 1 base, leaving 8 bases not matched to a gene. CDR3 sequence: CSATSALGTDTQYF. CDR3 in DNA: TGCAGCGCAACTAGCGCCCTGGGCACAGATACGCAGTATTTT.

The V call is TRBV5-1, the J call TRBJ1-4; possibly TRBD1 for D (6 bases). The length of the CDR3 is 14 residues. V lost 6 bases, J lost 8 bases, and 17 bases lay in between. Germline V lookup: CDR1 SGHRS, CDR2 YFSETQ. The CDR3 region is CASKPEVTGEKLFF. CDR3 coding DNA: TGCGCCAGCAAACCCGAAGTCACAGGGGAAAAACTGTTTTTT.

This clone was recorded a few times. This chain connects TRBV4-3 to TRBJ2-1, with 9 bases matching TRBD2. In germline, CDR1 is LGHNA, CDR2 YSLEER. The CDR3 contains 16 residues. V was clipped by 1 base and J by 6 bases; unmatched bases: 7. The CDR3 nucleotides are TGCGCCAGCAGCCAAGGTCAGCTAGCGGGAAGCAATGAGCAGTTCTTC. Residues: CASSQGQLAGSNEQFF.

The chain is built from TRBV4-2 and TRBJ2-5; 9 bases fit TRBD2. V lost 0 bases and J lost 6; bases outside the gene matches: 8. The CDR3 loop spans 16 amino acids. Per germline, CDR1 LGHNA and CDR2 YNFKEQ. The CDR3 DNA follows: TGTGCCAGCAGCCAAGAGAGTAGCGGGAGATTGCAGACCCAGTACTTC. It specifies CASSQESSGRLQTQYF.

The chain links TRBV27 to TRBJ2-7; 7 bases agree with TRBD1. The CDR3 extends over 13 amino acids. The germline gives CDR1 MNHEY, CDR2 SMNVEV (reference sequence). J lost 5 bases, V lost 7 bases, and 8 bases had no gene match. The CDR3 protein is CASNPVDRDEQYF. CDR3 nucleotide sequence: TGTGCCAGCAACCCCGTCGACAGGGACGAGCAGTACTTC.

CDR3 bases: TGCGCCAGCAGCCCAGCAGACAGAGGCGGGGAGCTGTTTTTT. It yields the protein CASSPADRGGELFF. The chain joins TRBV5-1 to TRBJ2-2; D might be TRBD1 (5 bases). The CDR3 is 14 residues long. With 4 bases removed from V and 7 bases from J, the gap between germline ends came to 14 bases. Germline CDR1 is SGHRS and CDR2 is YFSETQ.

The rearrangement joins TRBV9 to TRBJ2-1; D perhaps matches TRBD2 (5 bases). Germline-derived CDR1 and CDR2 are SGDLS and YYNGEE. This CDR3 is 16 amino acids long. Trimming took 4 bases from V and 7 from J, leaving 21 bases between them. CDR3 nucleotides: TGTGCCAGCAGCCTTCGTGTGAGGGCTGATGAAAATGAGCAGTTCTTC. This codes for CASSLRVRADENEQFF.

This clone has only a few counts. The J gene is TRBJ2-1, the V gene TRBV25-1; D perhaps matches TRBD2 (5 bases). The V gene lost 6 bases and the J gene lost 5 bases, with 14 bases spanning the gap. In germline, CDR1 is MGHDK, CDR2 SYGVNS. The length of the CDR3 is 14 residues. The CDR3 spells CASRGLARNNEQFF. CDR3 nucleotides: TGTGCCAGCAGAGGCTTAGCGCGAAACAATGAGCAGTTCTTC.

J is TRBJ2-5 and V is TRBV7-2; D is unclear. Near its end, the DNA agrees better with TRBJ2-7, so the J call may be wrong. The CDR3 sequence is 13 residues long. The germline V gene encodes CDR1 SGHTA and CDR2 FQGNSA. The CDR3 reads CASSLRLLYEQYF. The CDR3 DNA is TGTGCCAGCAGCTTACGGCTACTCTACGAGCAGTACTTC.

This clone was seen at least ten times. The V and J genes are TRBV2 and TRBJ2-5, with D possibly being TRBD2 (6 bases). V shed 3 bases and J shed 5 bases, with 13 bases lying between them. The CDR3 has 14 amino acids. In germline, CDR1 is SNHLY, CDR2 FYNNEI. DNA for the CDR3: TGTGCCAGCAGTGAGGGGGACTTCGGGGAGACCCAGTACTTC. As protein: CASSEGDFGETQYF.

V is TRBV25-1 and J is TRBJ2-3; D gene uncertain. CDR3 length: 16 residues. The V gene's germline CDR1 is MGHDK and CDR2 SYGVNS. V lost 8 bases to trimming and J lost 3 bases, with 21 bases between them. The DNA of the CDR3 is TGTGCCAGCGGTACTTTTGCAGGTCCTACTACAGATACGCAGTATTTT. Translated: CASGTFAGPTTDTQYF.

This clone has more than one count but fewer than ten. The CDR3 loop reads CASSPRTSADTQYF. Written as DNA, the CDR3 is TGTGCCAGCAGCCCTCGGACTAGCGCAGATACGCAGTATTTT. The rearrangement links TRBV7-9 to TRBJ2-3, with TRBD2 identical over 9 bases. Trimming cost V 5 bases and J 4 bases; bases outside gene matches: 4. Germline V gene lookup returns CDR1 SEHNR and CDR2 FQNEAQ (reference sequence). This CDR3 is 14 amino acids long.

The chain has TRBV25-1 and TRBJ2-1; the D call may be TRBD1 or TRBD2 (5 bases each). V dropped 8 bases and J dropped 8 bases, with 16 bases sitting between them. The CDR3 is made up of 13 amino acids. CDR1 is MGHDK, CDR2 SYGVNS, per germline. The CDR3 region is CASRESQGDEQFF. CDR3 nucleotides: TGTGCCAGCCGGGAAAGCCAGGGCGATGAGCAGTTCTTC. The variable domain in full, completed from reference TRBV25-1 and TRBJ2-1, reads EADIYQTPRYLVIGTGKKITLECSQTMGHDKMYWYQQDPGMELHLIHYSYGVNSTEKGDLSSESTVSRIRTEHFPLTLESARPSHTSQYLCASRESQGDEQFFGPGTRLTVL.

The CDR3 is CASSFGGTGNEKLFF. CDR3 DNA sequence: TGTGCCAGCAGCTTCGGGGGGACAGGGAATGAAAAACTGTTTTTT. The chain carries TRBV5-4 and TRBJ1-4; the match to TRBD1 covers 9 bases. The CDR3 runs to 15 residues. The germline gives CDR1 SGHNT, CDR2 YYREEE (reference sequence). The trim removed 2 bases at V and 5 bases at J, leaving 4 bases unmatched. Drawing the rest from reference TRBV5-4 and TRBJ1-4, the complete variable domain is ETGVTQSPTHLIKTRGQQVTLRCSSQSGHNTVSWYQQALGQGPQFIFQYYREEENGRGNFPPRFSGLQFPNYSSELNVNALELDDSALYLCASSFGGTGNEKLFFGSGTQLSVL.

This clone has a count of ten or more. Germline is not matched at one junction end, which may reflect a read error. The V gene is TRBV7-3, the J gene TRBJ2-1; 8 bases line up with TRBD2. From germline, CDR1 is SGHTA and CDR2 FQGTGA. This CDR3 is 13 amino acids long. In DNA form, the CDR3 reads TGTGCCAGCAGCTTAACACGGGAGGGCCCGAGGGTCTTC. Protein sequence: CASSLTREGPRVF.

This clone was counted ten times or more. This chain links TRBV25-1 with TRBJ1-4; possible D gene TRBD1, 5 bases. The CDR3 covers 15 residues. Trimming took 2 bases from V and 0 from J, leaving 7 bases between them. The germline V gene encodes CDR1 MGHDK and CDR2 SYGVNS. The CDR3 region is CASSERGATNEKLFF. CDR3 coding DNA: TGTGCCAGCAGTGAAAGGGGAGCAACTAATGAAAAACTGTTTTTT.

This clone has a handful of counts. The chain couples TRBV12-5 to TRBJ2-1, with 12 bases identical to TRBD2. Looked up from germline, CDR1 is LGHNT and CDR2 is FRNRAP. Losses at the gene ends were 4 bases for V and 5 bases for J; bases not matched to a gene: 12. The length of the CDR3 is 18 residues. The CDR3 here is CASGYGTSGPGPNNEQFF. The CDR3 coding sequence is TGTGCTAGTGGTTACGGGACTAGCGGGCCGGGACCTAACAATGAGCAGTTCTTC.

In its sample, this clone was seen many times. V usage is TRBV28 and J usage is TRBJ1-2, with 7 bases lining up with TRBD1. The CDR3 is 14 amino acids. With V trimmed by 3 bases and J by 7 bases, 8 bases remained unmatched. From germline, CDR1 is MDHEN and CDR2 SYDVKM. CDR3 region: CASSLRTGRSGYTF. In DNA form, the CDR3 reads TGTGCCAGCAGTTTGAGGACAGGACGTAGTGGCTACACCTTC.

Only a few counts were recorded for this clone. The chain employs TRBV4-1 and TRBJ2-2; TRBD2 agrees at 8 bases. With 0 bases clipped from V and 3 bases from J, the junction kept 3 bases outside the gene matches. Germline V lookup: CDR1 MGHRA, CDR2 YSYEKL. The CDR3 extends over 16 amino acids. This chain's CDR3 is CASSQDPAGDTGELFF. CDR3 DNA sequence: TGCGCCAGCAGCCAAGATCCAGCGGGGGACACCGGGGAGCTGTTTTTT.